A selection of T cell receptor beta chains follows, all from one sample in a study of T cell responses to AZD1222 COVID-19 vaccine. TCRdb's copy holds only in-frame clones and misses some; the assay was immunoSEQ multiplex PCR. The sample carries 90,000 to 150,000 clones, 80% to 90% recorded once. The starting material was peripheral blood, obtained on day 0 of AZD1222 vaccination. The receptors here all came from an adult in good health. The CDR3 runs from the conserved cysteine through the conserved F or W. D genes are given only for firm matches. Clone size is shown for a subset of rows, as once, few, many or a class of expanded clone.

D gene,V gene,clone size,J gene,CDR3 DNA,CDR3 protein
NA,TRBV7-3,NA,TRBJ2-5,TGTGCCAGCAGCTTAACGGGAGTTCAAGAGACCCAGTACTTC,CASSLTGVQETQYF
TRBD2,TRBV7-3,NA,TRBJ2-1,TGTGCCAGCAGCTCCTCTAGCGGGAGGACAGGTGAGCAGTTCTTC,CASSSSSGRTGEQFF
NA,TRBV7-9,NA,TRBJ1-6,TGTGCCAGCAGCTTAGGTCCGCCCGGGAATTCACCCCTCCACTTT,CASSLGPPGNSPLHF
NA,TRBV28,NA,TRBJ1-5,TGTGCCAGCAGTTTTGGACAGAGGCCTACCGGGGAGCCCCAGCATTTT,CASSFGQRPTGEPQHF
TRBD1,TRBV28,NA,TRBJ2-2,TGTGCCAGCAGTTTTCTCGGGACAGGGCAGTCCACCGGGGAGCTGTTTTTT,CASSFLGTGQSTGELFF
NA,TRBV5-5,NA,TRBJ1-5,TGTGCCAGCAGCTTGGCGTCTAATCAGCCCCAGCATTTT,CASSLASNQPQHF
NA,TRBV7-2,NA,TRBJ2-1,TGTGCCAGCAGCTTAGTTGCCAGGAACAATGAGCAGTTCTTC,CASSLVARNNEQFF
TRBD1,TRBV5-1,NA,TRBJ2-3,TGCGCCAGCAGCCTAGACAGGGCCGCAGGTACGCAGTATTTT,CASSLDRAAGTQYF
TRBD1,TRBV10-1,NA,TRBJ2-2,TGCGCCAGCAGTGAGTCGACAGGGGCGAACACCGGGGAGCTGTTTTTT,CASSESTGANTGELFF
NA,TRBV30,NA,TRBJ1-5,TGTGCCTGGAGTGACCAGGGGAGCAATCAGCCCCAGCATTTT,CAWSDQGSNQPQHF
NA,TRBV27,NA,TRBJ2-7,TGTGCCAGCAGACCAAGTGGCAAGGGGTGCGAGCAGTACTTC,CASRPSGKGCEQYF
NA,TRBV18,NA,TRBJ2-7,TGTGCCAGCTCACCAGCCCAGGGAGCGGGCGAGCAGTACTTC,CASSPAQGAGEQYF
NA,TRBV25-1,NA,TRBJ1-6,TGTGCCAGCAGTGACACAAGTAGATATAATTCACCCCTCCACTTT,CASSDTSRYNSPLHF
NA,TRBV29-1,NA,TRBJ1-1,TGCAGCGTTGAGGCGGGGATGAACACTGAAGCTTTCTTT,CSVEAGMNTEAFF
NA,TRBV2,NA,TRBJ1-1,TGTGCCATCCGGGATCCAGGGGCGGCGGACACTGAAGCTTTCTTT,CAIRDPGAADTEAFF
NA,TRBV20-1,few,TRBJ1-4,TGCAGTGGGTTTAATGAAAAACTGTTTTTT,CSGFNEKLFF
NA,TRBV18,NA,TRBJ2-1,TGTGCCAGCTCACCCCCCCACGTCCCCGGGGGTGGTGAGCAGTTCTTC,CASSPPHVPGGGEQFF
NA,TRBV19,NA,TRBJ2-5,TGTGCCAGTAGTGCATTGGGCGGATCTGGGACCCAGTACTTC,CASSALGGSGTQYF
NA,TRBV7-8,once,TRBJ1-1,TGTGCCAGCAGCTTTGGTTCGAGCACTGAAGCTTTCTTT,CASSFGSSTEAFF
NA,TRBV18,once,TRBJ2-7,TGTGCCAGCTCACCTGACCCCCTCTACGAGCAGTACTTC,CASSPDPLYEQYF
TRBD1,TRBV14,NA,TRBJ2-4,TGTGCCAGCAGCCATTGGGACAGGGGACAAAACATTCAGTACTTC,CASSHWDRGQNIQYF
TRBD1,TRBV18,NA,TRBJ1-1,TGTGCCAGCTCACGGGACAGGGGGAACACTGAAGCTTTCTTT,CASSRDRGNTEAFF
NA,TRBV6-1,once,TRBJ2-7,TGTGCCAGCAGTGACGGACAAAATCTCTCCTACGAGCAGTACTTC,CASSDGQNLSYEQYF
TRBD2,TRBV9,NA,TRBJ2-3,TGTGCCAGCAGCGGAGCGAGGGGACTAGCGGGAGTCTCAGATACGCAGTATTTT,CASSGARGLAGVSDTQYF
TRBD2,TRBV6-5,NA,TRBJ2-3,TGTGCCAGCAGTTACTCAGGGAGCGGGGGTAGCGATACGCAGTATTTT,CASSYSGSGGSDTQYF
NA,TRBV6-1,NA,TRBJ2-7,TGTGCCAGCAGTGAAGGAAGCAACTACGAGCAGTACTTC,CASSEGSNYEQYF
TRBD1,TRBV9,NA,TRBJ1-1,TGTGCCAGCAGCCCGGGGACAGCGAACACTGAAGCTTTCTTT,CASSPGTANTEAFF
NA,TRBV6-1,NA,TRBJ1-1,TGTGCCAGCAGTGAATCCCAAGCCACTGAAGCTTTCTTT,CASSESQATEAFF
NA,TRBV4-1,NA,TRBJ1-3,TGCGCCAGCAGCCAGGACAGACTCGGGGGAAACACCATATATTTT,CASSQDRLGGNTIYF
NA,TRBV19,NA,TRBJ1-3,TGTGCCAGTAGTATATCCACCTTGGGGACCTCCGCCATATATTTT,CASSISTLGTSAIYF
NA,TRBV7-8,few,TRBJ1-1,TGTGCCAGCAGCTTAGGTTTTGCTAACACTGAAGCTTTCTTT,CASSLGFANTEAFF
NA,TRBV30,few,TRBJ1-1,TGTGCCTGGAGTATAGGGCAGCCCGGGCACACTGAAGCTTTCTTT,CAWSIGQPGHTEAFF
TRBD1,TRBV9,NA,TRBJ2-1,TGTGCCAGCAGCGTAGTGGCAGGGGGCGGTGAGCAGTTCTTC,CASSVVAGGGEQFF
NA,TRBV30,NA,TRBJ1-1,TGTGCCTGGAAATTGGGGTTGAACACTGAAGCTTTCTTT,CAWKLGLNTEAFF
TRBD1,TRBV5-6,NA,TRBJ1-6,TGTGCCAGCAGCCAACCGGGACAGTATAATTCACCCCTCCACTTT,CASSQPGQYNSPLHF